These T cell receptor beta chains were read from a single sample in a study of shared clonotypes between healthy human individuals. Assay: immunoSEQ multiplex PCR; the TCRdb copy retains only in-frame clones and omits some. The sample carries over a million clones, 78% recorded once. What was sequenced was memory CD4+ T cells from PBMCs. These receptors all come from a man between 18 and 29 years old in good health. Some clones in this sample may be carry-over from other donors' samples. CDR3s include the opening cysteine and the closing phenylalanine or tryptophan. D genes are given only for firm matches. Only part of the rows carry a size: once, few, many, or a class if the clone is expanded.

length: 14; J: TRBJ2-1; V: TRBV7-3; D: TRBD2; size: NA; CDR3: CASSSSGTYNEQFF; DNA: TGTGCCAGCAGCTCTAGCGGGACCTACAATGAGCAGTTCTTC
length: 16; J: TRBJ2-1; V: TRBV9; D: NA; size: NA; CDR3: CASSPNPLSSYNEQFF; DNA: TGTGCCAGCAGCCCCAACCCCTTAAGCTCCTACAATGAGCAGTTCTTC
length: 14; J: TRBJ2-4; V: TRBV7-2; D: TRBD2; size: NA; CDR3: CASTFAAGGDIQYF; DNA: TGTGCCAGCACTTTCGCAGCCGGGGGGGACATTCAGTACTTC
length: 12; J: TRBJ2-2; V: TRBV29-1; D: NA; size: NA; CDR3: CSVLGDPGELFF; DNA: TGCAGCGTTTTGGGTGACCCCGGGGAGCTGTTTTTT
length: 12; J: TRBJ1-2; V: TRBV2; D: NA; size: NA; CDR3: CASSEGFAGYTF; DNA: TGTGCCAGCAGTGAAGGATTTGCTGGCTACACCTTC
length: 14; J: TRBJ2-7; V: TRBV7-8; D: NA; size: NA; CDR3: CASSPGTKIYEQYF; DNA: TGTGCCAGCAGCCCTGGGACAAAAATCTACGAGCAGTACTTC
length: 15; J: TRBJ2-7; V: TRBV5-1; D: NA; size: NA; CDR3: CASSLGSGGSYEQYF; DNA: TGCGCCAGCAGCTTGGGGTCAGGTGGCTCCTACGAGCAGTACTTC
length: 15; J: TRBJ2-1; V: TRBV7-3; D: NA; size: NA; CDR3: CASSPGLSSYNEQFF; DNA: TGTGCCAGCAGCCCAGGACTATCCTCCTACAATGAGCAGTTCTTC
length: 13; J: TRBJ2-3; V: TRBV2; D: NA; size: NA; CDR3: CASSWENTDTQYF; DNA: TGTGCCAGCAGCTGGGAGAACACAGATACGCAGTATTTT
length: 13; J: TRBJ1-2; V: TRBV28; D: NA; size: NA; CDR3: CASSLAGPLGYTF; DNA: TGTGCCAGCAGTTTGGCGGGTCCCTTGGGCTACACCTTC
length: 14; J: TRBJ1-1; V: TRBV28; D: NA; size: NA; CDR3: CASSYRRRNTEAFF; DNA: TGTGCCAGCAGTTATCGGAGAAGGAACACTGAAGCTTTCTTT
length: 13; J: TRBJ1-1; V: TRBV7-2; D: NA; size: NA; CDR3: CASSPTWNTEAFF; DNA: TGTGCCAGCAGCCCTACGTGGAACACTGAAGCTTTCTTT
length: 12; J: TRBJ2-5; V: TRBV2; D: TRBD1; size: NA; CDR3: CASKDRGETQYF; DNA: TGTGCCAGCAAAGACAGGGGTGAGACCCAGTACTTC
length: 14; J: TRBJ1-2; V: TRBV6-4; D: TRBD1; size: NA; CDR3: CASSRDRSNYGYTF; DNA: TGTGCCAGCAGTCGGGACAGAAGTAACTATGGCTACACCTTC
length: 16; J: TRBJ1-3; V: TRBV9; D: NA; size: NA; CDR3: CASSVGSSPGQNTIYF; DNA: TGTGCCAGCAGCGTAGGAAGCAGCCCCGGCCAAAACACCATATATTTT
length: 17; J: TRBJ2-7; V: TRBV2; D: NA; size: NA; CDR3: CASSEGPSQGGSYEQYF; DNA: TGTGCCAGCAGTGAAGGCCCCTCTCAGGGGGGGTCCTACGAGCAGTACTTC
length: 15; J: TRBJ2-7; V: TRBV19; D: TRBD2; size: NA; CDR3: CASSAMTSGRYEQYF; DNA: TGTGCCAGTAGTGCGATGACTAGCGGGAGGTACGAGCAGTACTTC
length: 14; J: TRBJ1-3; V: TRBV11-2; D: NA; size: NA; CDR3: CASSWIDSGNTIYF; DNA: TGTGCCAGCAGCTGGATCGACTCTGGAAACACCATATATTTT
length: 14; J: TRBJ2-5; V: TRBV15; D: TRBD1; size: NA; CDR3: CATSRDRGLETQYF; DNA: TGTGCCACCAGTAGGGACAGGGGGCTGGAGACCCAGTACTTC
length: 15; J: TRBJ2-6; V: TRBV18; D: TRBD1; size: NA; CDR3: CASSHTGAGANVLTF; DNA: TGTGCCAGCTCCCACACAGGGGCTGGGGCCAACGTCCTGACTTTC
length: 14; J: TRBJ2-2; V: TRBV18; D: NA; size: many; CDR3: CASSPAGTDGELFF; DNA: TGTGCCAGCTCACCTGCCGGGACGGACGGGGAGCTGTTTTTT
length: 13; J: TRBJ1-2; V: TRBV5-5; D: NA; size: once; CDR3: CASSLWATYGYTF; DNA: TGTGCCAGCAGCTTGTGGGCAACCTATGGCTACACCTTC
length: 15; J: TRBJ2-1; V: TRBV2; D: NA; size: NA; CDR3: CASSDPDYQLTEQFF; DNA: TGTGCCAGCAGTGATCCGGACTACCAGCTGACTGAGCAGTTCTTC
length: 13; J: TRBJ2-3; V: TRBV2; D: NA; size: NA; CDR3: CASSPTNLDTQYF; DNA: TGTGCCAGCAGTCCCACGAATTTGGATACGCAGTATTTT
length: 13; J: TRBJ1-2; V: TRBV5-5; D: NA; size: NA; CDR3: CASSLEGSYGYTF; DNA: TGTGCCAGCAGCTTGGAGGGAAGCTATGGCTACACCTTC
length: 16; J: TRBJ2-6; V: TRBV7-9; D: TRBD1; size: NA; CDR3: CASSPTDRAGANVLTF; DNA: TGTGCCAGCAGCCCTACCGACAGGGCTGGGGCCAACGTCCTGACTTTC
length: 14; J: TRBJ2-1; V: TRBV9; D: NA; size: NA; CDR3: CASSVGSVVDEQFF; DNA: TGTGCCAGCAGCGTAGGATCGGTAGTCGATGAGCAGTTCTTC
length: 18; J: TRBJ1-5; V: TRBV5-8; D: NA; size: NA; CDR3: CASSLYQGSIRGNQPQHF; DNA: TGTGCCAGCAGCTTGTATCAGGGATCAATCCGTGGCAATCAGCCCCAGCATTTT
length: 17; J: TRBJ2-5; V: TRBV4-3; D: TRBD2; size: few; CDR3: CASSQGLAGGYQETQYF; DNA: TGCGCCAGCAGCCAAGGGCTAGCGGGAGGGTACCAAGAGACCCAGTACTTC
length: 18; J: TRBJ2-6; V: TRBV28; D: NA; size: NA; CDR3: CASSSHRGALTGANVLTF; DNA: TGTGCCAGCAGTTCCCACCGGGGGGCGTTAACTGGGGCCAACGTCCTGACTTTC
length: 13; J: TRBJ2-7; V: TRBV4-2; D: NA; size: NA; CDR3: CASSLRTSYEQYF; DNA: TGTGCCAGCAGCCTCCGAACCTCCTACGAGCAGTACTTC
length: 16; J: TRBJ2-5; V: TRBV7-7; D: NA; size: NA; CDR3: CASSLDGGPGQETQYF; DNA: TGTGCCAGCAGCTTAGACGGGGGCCCCGGCCAAGAGACCCAGTACTTC
length: 13; J: TRBJ1-2; V: TRBV19; D: NA; size: few; CDR3: CASSVGTGRGYTF; DNA: TGTGCCAGTAGTGTCGGAACAGGACGTGGCTACACCTTC
length: 13; J: TRBJ2-2; V: TRBV27; D: NA; size: NA; CDR3: CASSLQAAGELFF; DNA: TGTGCCAGCAGTTTACAGGCCGCCGGGGAGCTGTTTTTT
length: 15; J: TRBJ2-3; V: TRBV4-1; D: NA; size: once; CDR3: CASSQGNSGKRTQYF; DNA: TGCGCCAGCAGCCAAGGTAACAGCGGCAAGAGGACGCAGTATTTT
length: 13; J: TRBJ1-5; V: TRBV7-2; D: NA; size: NA; CDR3: CASSGQGNQPQHF; DNA: TGTGCCAGCAGCGGTCAGGGTAATCAGCCCCAGCATTTT
length: 16; J: TRBJ2-2; V: TRBV25-1; D: TRBD1; size: NA; CDR3: CASSALGTGSPGELFF; DNA: TGTGCCAGCAGTGCATTGGGGACAGGGAGTCCCGGGGAGCTGTTTTTT
length: 15; J: TRBJ1-1; V: TRBV5-4; D: NA; size: NA; CDR3: CASSPNSWGYTEAFF; DNA: TGTGCCAGCAGCCCGAATTCATGGGGGTACACTGAAGCTTTCTTT
length: 16; J: TRBJ2-7; V: TRBV6-1; D: NA; size: NA; CDR3: CASSDSRQLYPYEQYF; DNA: TGTGCCAGCAGTGATAGTCGACAGTTATACCCCTACGAGCAGTACTTC
length: 12; J: TRBJ1-2; V: TRBV10-3; D: TRBD1; size: NA; CDR3: CATNRGGYGYTF; DNA: TGTGCCACAAACAGGGGAGGCTATGGCTACACCTTC
length: 14; J: TRBJ2-7; V: TRBV7-9; D: NA; size: NA; CDR3: CASSASTKKDEQYF; DNA: TGTGCCAGCAGCGCCAGTACCAAAAAGGACGAGCAGTACTTC
length: 14; J: TRBJ1-5; V: TRBV4-1; D: NA; size: NA; CDR3: CASSQDGGSQPQHF; DNA: TGCGCCAGCAGCCAAGATGGGGGGAGTCAGCCCCAGCATTTT
length: 15; J: TRBJ2-2; V: TRBV4-2; D: TRBD2; size: NA; CDR3: CASSEGTSGTGELFF; DNA: TGTGCCAGCAGCGAAGGGACTAGCGGAACCGGGGAGCTGTTTTTT